This T cell receptor (beta chain) emerged from a study of cytomegalovirus exposure and HLA in healthy donors. Study-level points and caveats: In vitro work confirmed that a few CMV-associated chains recognize CMV antigens. Later, an analysis showed that TCR beta chains associated with HLA were more clonally expanded than others that were equally common.

The CDR3 spans 15 residues. Germline V gene lookup returns CDR1 LNHDA and CDR2 SQIVND (reference sequence). Trimming removed 5 bases at V and 6 bases at J, with 19 bases between. PCR was performed using 60 Vbeta and 13 Jbeta primers. Authors' data handling: Later reanalysis found approximately 76 million unique TCR beta chains, about 10 million of them shared. Data came from immunoSEQ multiplex PCR; TCRdb stores just in-frame clones and leaves some out. V, J and clone size are those of that table, while D and trimming were read from the DNA. This sample yields some 120,000 clones, of which over 15% are seen a single time; 1.9% belongs to the top ten. In its sample, this clone was seen a few times. Its target is unknown.

The sequence came from a woman aged 18-30 years in good health and CMV-seronegative. The J gene is TRBJ1-1, the V gene TRBV19, with D possibly being TRBD1 (5 bases). Sequencing used PBMCs. The CDR3 reads CASSQTGRGGSEAFF. The CDR3, as DNA: TGTGCCAGTAGTCAAACGGGACGGGGAGGTTCTGAAGCTTTCTTT.